The rows below give T cell receptor beta chains drawn from one sample of a study of T cell responses to AZD1222 COVID-19 vaccine. Produced via immunoSEQ multiplex PCR; TCRdb's table is partial and in-frame only. The sample holds about 170,000 clones; approximately 90% are singletons and the top ten take about 2.5%. The starting material was peripheral blood, obtained on day 0 of AZD1222 vaccination. Source of these receptors: an adult in good health. CDR3s include the opening cysteine and the closing phenylalanine or tryptophan. A D gene is named only where the DNA matches it firmly.

cdr3_aa: CASSYVGQGPYNEQFF; j_call: TRBJ2-1; d_call: TRBD1; v_call: TRBV3-1/TRBV3-2
cdr3_aa: CASSSWASGTEFTMNTEAFF; j_call: TRBJ1-1; d_call: TRBD1; v_call: TRBV19
cdr3_aa: CATSRDRATPDGYTF; j_call: TRBJ1-2; d_call: .; v_call: TRBV15
cdr3_aa: CASSLRREISNQPQHF; j_call: TRBJ1-5; d_call: .; v_call: TRBV5-6
cdr3_aa: CASSSGGLYGYTF; j_call: TRBJ1-2; d_call: .; v_call: TRBV12-3/TRBV12-4
cdr3_aa: CASSTLQGYEQYF; j_call: TRBJ2-7; d_call: .; v_call: TRBV5-1
cdr3_aa: CASSYQLAGGPYTQYF; j_call: TRBJ2-3; d_call: TRBD2; v_call: TRBV6-5
cdr3_aa: CSVDAGSAETQYF; j_call: TRBJ2-5; d_call: .; v_call: TRBV29-1
cdr3_aa: CASSLDVLETQYF; j_call: TRBJ2-5; d_call: .; v_call: TRBV7-9
cdr3_aa: CASSDTTGSYEQYF; j_call: TRBJ2-7; d_call: TRBD1; v_call: TRBV7-9
cdr3_aa: CASTSGVKKQFF; j_call: TRBJ2-1; d_call: .; v_call: TRBV5-6
cdr3_aa: CASSTQGTGVNYGYTF; j_call: TRBJ1-2; d_call: TRBD1; v_call: TRBV19
cdr3_aa: CASSLEGFGYTF; j_call: TRBJ1-2; d_call: .; v_call: TRBV5-5
cdr3_aa: CAWSLGVSVAGNQPQHF; j_call: TRBJ1-5; d_call: .; v_call: TRBV30
cdr3_aa: CASSLGGTGYTF; j_call: TRBJ1-2; d_call: .; v_call: TRBV7-9
cdr3_aa: CASSKGGGTEAFF; j_call: TRBJ1-1; d_call: .; v_call: TRBV27
cdr3_aa: CASSLGSPNEQFF; j_call: TRBJ2-1; d_call: .; v_call: TRBV18
cdr3_aa: CASEGESYEQYF; j_call: TRBJ2-7; d_call: .; v_call: TRBV7-2
cdr3_aa: CASSLTGTGLDTQYF; j_call: TRBJ2-3; d_call: TRBD1; v_call: TRBV7-9
cdr3_aa: CASSLWTSGSLGSSYNEQFF; j_call: TRBJ2-1; d_call: TRBD2; v_call: TRBV7-6
cdr3_aa: CASSRQGTNTGELFF; j_call: TRBJ2-2; d_call: TRBD1; v_call: TRBV7-9
cdr3_aa: CASSVDPQGGMNTEAFF; j_call: TRBJ1-1; d_call: .; v_call: TRBV9
cdr3_aa: CATSRDGLRSNQPQHF; j_call: TRBJ1-5; d_call: .; v_call: TRBV15
cdr3_aa: CASSKGLPTQVGSYSNQPQHF; j_call: TRBJ1-5; d_call: .; v_call: TRBV19
cdr3_aa: CASSVGLESRETQYF; j_call: TRBJ2-5; d_call: .; v_call: TRBV7-2
cdr3_aa: CASRWGQGDNQPQHF; j_call: TRBJ1-5; d_call: TRBD1; v_call: TRBV10-2
cdr3_aa: CASSFETGPSYEQYF; j_call: TRBJ2-7; d_call: .; v_call: TRBV27
cdr3_aa: CASSDLRNSGNTIYF; j_call: TRBJ1-3; d_call: .; v_call: TRBV10-2
cdr3_aa: CASSQLPGQRTSGRAFISYNEQFF; j_call: TRBJ2-1; d_call: TRBD2; v_call: TRBV14
cdr3_aa: CASSEGDGQPQHF; j_call: TRBJ1-5; d_call: .; v_call: TRBV6-1
cdr3_aa: CASSSYRGRGEQYF; j_call: TRBJ2-7; d_call: .; v_call: TRBV6-2/TRBV6-3
cdr3_aa: CASSHLTGKNTEAFF; j_call: TRBJ1-1; d_call: TRBD1; v_call: TRBV6-5
cdr3_aa: CASSILAGGADTQYF; j_call: TRBJ2-3; d_call: TRBD2; v_call: TRBV19
cdr3_aa: CAISLTSGESSYNEQFF; j_call: TRBJ2-1; d_call: TRBD2; v_call: TRBV10-3
cdr3_aa: CAWSVAVVNTEAFF; j_call: TRBJ1-1; d_call: .; v_call: TRBV30
cdr3_aa: CASSQVTSGRYNEQFF; j_call: TRBJ2-1; d_call: TRBD2; v_call: TRBV3-1/TRBV3-2
cdr3_aa: CASSQDLAGTYEQYF; j_call: TRBJ2-7; d_call: TRBD2; v_call: TRBV3-1/TRBV3-2
cdr3_aa: CASSRQLNTEAFF; j_call: TRBJ1-1; d_call: .; v_call: TRBV12-3/TRBV12-4
cdr3_aa: CASSGLAGVNEQFF; j_call: TRBJ2-1; d_call: TRBD2; v_call: TRBV2
cdr3_aa: CASSLTSVQETQYF; j_call: TRBJ2-5; d_call: TRBD2; v_call: TRBV11-2
cdr3_aa: CASRQTSSTDTQYF; j_call: TRBJ2-3; d_call: .; v_call: TRBV4-1
cdr3_aa: CASSSVGLSGELFF; j_call: TRBJ2-2; d_call: .; v_call: TRBV3-1/TRBV3-2
cdr3_aa: CASSEKGGTGVVTEAFF; j_call: TRBJ1-1; d_call: TRBD1; v_call: TRBV6-1
cdr3_aa: CATSRDGSGNRNEQFF; j_call: TRBJ2-1; d_call: TRBD2; v_call: TRBV15
cdr3_aa: CASSQDRVTYGYTF; j_call: TRBJ1-2; d_call: TRBD1; v_call: TRBV4-1
cdr3_aa: CASRRDSMSDTQYF; j_call: TRBJ2-3; d_call: .; v_call: TRBV11-3
cdr3_aa: CASSFSGEGNYGYTF; j_call: TRBJ1-2; d_call: .; v_call: TRBV27
cdr3_aa: CAISQSWTGFERREQYF; j_call: TRBJ2-7; d_call: TRBD1; v_call: TRBV10-3
cdr3_aa: CASSVGTANVGRSSYNEQFF; j_call: TRBJ2-1; d_call: .; v_call: TRBV7-6